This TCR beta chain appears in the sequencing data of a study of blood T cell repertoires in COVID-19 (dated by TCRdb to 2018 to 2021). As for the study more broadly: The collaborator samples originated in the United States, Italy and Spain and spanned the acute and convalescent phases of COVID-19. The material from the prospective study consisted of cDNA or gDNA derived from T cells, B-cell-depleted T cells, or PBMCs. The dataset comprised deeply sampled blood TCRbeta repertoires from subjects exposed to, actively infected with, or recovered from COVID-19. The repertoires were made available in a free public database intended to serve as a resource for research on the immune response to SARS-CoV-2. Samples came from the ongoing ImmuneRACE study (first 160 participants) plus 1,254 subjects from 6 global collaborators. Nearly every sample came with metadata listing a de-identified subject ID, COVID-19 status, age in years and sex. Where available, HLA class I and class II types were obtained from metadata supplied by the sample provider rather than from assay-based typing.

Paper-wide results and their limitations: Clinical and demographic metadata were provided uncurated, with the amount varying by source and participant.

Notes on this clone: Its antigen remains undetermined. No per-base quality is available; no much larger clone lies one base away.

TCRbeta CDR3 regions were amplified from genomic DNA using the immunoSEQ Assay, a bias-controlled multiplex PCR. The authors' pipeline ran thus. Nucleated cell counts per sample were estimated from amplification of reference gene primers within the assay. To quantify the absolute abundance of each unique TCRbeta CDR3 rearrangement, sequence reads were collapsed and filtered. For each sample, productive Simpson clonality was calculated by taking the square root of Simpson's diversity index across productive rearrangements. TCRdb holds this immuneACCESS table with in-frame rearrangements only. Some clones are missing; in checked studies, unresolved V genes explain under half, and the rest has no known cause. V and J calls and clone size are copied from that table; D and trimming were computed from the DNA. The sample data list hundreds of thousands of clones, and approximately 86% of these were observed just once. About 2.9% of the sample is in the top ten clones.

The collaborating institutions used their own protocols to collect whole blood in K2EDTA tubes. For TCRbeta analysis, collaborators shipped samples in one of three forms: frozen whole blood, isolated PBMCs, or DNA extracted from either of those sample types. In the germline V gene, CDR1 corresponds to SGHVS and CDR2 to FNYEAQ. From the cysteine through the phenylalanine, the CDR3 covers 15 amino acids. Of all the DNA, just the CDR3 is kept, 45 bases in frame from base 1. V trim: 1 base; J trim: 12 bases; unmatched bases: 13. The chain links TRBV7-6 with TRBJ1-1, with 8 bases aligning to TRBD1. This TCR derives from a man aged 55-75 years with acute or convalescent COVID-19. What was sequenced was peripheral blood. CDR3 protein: CASSLGTGPTSFPFF. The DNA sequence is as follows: TGTGCCAGCAGCTTAGGGACAGGGCCCACTTCATTCCCTTTCTTT.